This paragraph reports one T cell receptor beta chain. From germline, CDR1 is MGHRA and CDR2 YSYEKL. V shed 1 base and J 2 bases; nucleotides not matched to a gene: 6. This CDR3 has 16 residues. Assay: immunoSEQ multiplex PCR; the TCRdb copy retains only in-frame clones and omits some. The repertoire holds about 59,000 clones, around 80% seen once, with around an eighth in the top ten. The data were obtained in a study of T cells in tumors after PD-1 blockade. The clonotype was recovered from a human donor with basal cell carcinoma. This specimen consisted of PBMCs, obtained before anti-PD-1 treatment. V usage is TRBV4-1 and J usage is TRBJ2-3; the match to TRBD2 covers 7 bases. CDR3 nucleotides: TGCGCCAGCAGCCAAGTCCCTAGCGGATACACAGATACGCAGTATTTT. This translates into CASSQVPSGYTDTQYF.